The 3 T cell receptor beta chains presented below share a single source sample, sequenced in a study of beta chain features in type 1 diabetes. The authors reverse transcribed all of the isolated RNA, so sequencing captured expressed TCRB transcripts. TCRdb's table, derived via immunoSEQ multiplex PCR, lists solely in-frame clones and lacks some. The sample has 400,000 to 600,000 clones, over 25% seen once. Sequenced sample: naive CD4+ T cells from blood. The receptor source for this set is a man between 18 and 29 years old in good health.

The J gene is TRBJ2-7, the V gene TRBV9, with 10 bases fitting TRBD2. The CDR3 totals 14 residues. V was pared by 4 bases and J by 7 bases, with 8 bases of the junction left unmatched. Per germline, CDR1 SGDLS and CDR2 YYNGEE. CDR3 DNA: TGTGCCAGCAGCCGTATAGCGGGAGGAGGAGAGCAGTACTTC. It is translated as CASSRIAGGGEQYF.

The chain recombines TRBV30 with TRBJ2-6, with D unclear. Trimming pared 5 bases from V and 0 bases from J, leaving 14 bases between. The length of the CDR3 is 16 residues. Per germline, CDR1 GTSNPN and CDR2 SVGIG (reference sequence). The CDR3 DNA follows: TGTGCCTGGTCTCTAGTGTCTCCCTCTGGGGCCAACGTCCTGACTTTC. It is translated as CAWSLVSPSGANVLTF.

This clone was observed a few times. The chain uses TRBV9 and TRBJ2-4; no reliable D call. Trimming cost V 0 bases and J 0 bases, with 4 bases left between them. CDR3 length: 14 residues. Germline lookup yields CDR1 SGDLS and CDR2 YYNGEE. The CDR3 region has the DNA TGTGCCAGCAGCGTAGGTTCAGCCAAAAACATTCAGTACTTC. Protein: CASSVGSAKNIQYF.